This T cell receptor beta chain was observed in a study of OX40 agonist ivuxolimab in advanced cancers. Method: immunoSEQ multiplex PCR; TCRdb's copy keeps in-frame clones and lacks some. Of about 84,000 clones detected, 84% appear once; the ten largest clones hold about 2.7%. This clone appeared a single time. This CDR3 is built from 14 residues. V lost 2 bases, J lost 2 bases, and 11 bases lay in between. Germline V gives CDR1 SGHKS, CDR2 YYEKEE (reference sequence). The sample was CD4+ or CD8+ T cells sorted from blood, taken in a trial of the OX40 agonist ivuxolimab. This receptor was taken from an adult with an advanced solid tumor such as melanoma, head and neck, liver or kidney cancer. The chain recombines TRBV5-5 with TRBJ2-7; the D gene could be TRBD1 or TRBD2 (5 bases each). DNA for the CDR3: TGTGCCAGCAGCTTATGGGACCGAACCTACGAGCAGTACTTC. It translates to CASSLWDRTYEQYF.